This T cell receptor beta chain was recorded in a study of CD8 T cells in Susac syndrome. Trimming took off 3 bases at V and 7 bases at J, with 13 bases between the two ends. The germline V gene encodes CDR1 KGHSH and CDR2 LQKENI. This CDR3 has 14 amino acids. cDNA came from approximately 0.5 to 1 ug RNA primed by random hexamers. TCR beta CDR3 was amplified by immunoSEQ covering 54 Vbeta and 13 Jbeta. TCRdb independently ran MiXCR on the immunoSEQ multiplex PCR reads; one entry per CDR3 protein. The sample records 160,000 or so distinct CDR3 sequences, 93% being singletons. The study sequenced TCR beta in blood CD8+ and CD4+ T cells. TEMRA cells were FACS-enriched, and CD8+ and CD4+ T cells were isolated negatively.

Specimen: CD4+ T cells from PBMCs. The chain has TRBV18 and TRBJ1-3; D gene uncertain. This clonotype was obtained from a human donor in good health. The DNA for the CDR3 is TGTGCCAGCTCACCCAATGAGATTGGGAACACCATATATTTT. Its translation is CASSPNEIGNTIYF. Combining the CDR3 with reference TRBV18 and TRBJ1-3 gives the whole variable domain NAGVMQNPRHLVRRRGQEARLRCSPMKGHSHVYWYRQLPEEGLKFMVYLQKENIIDESGMPKERFSAEFPKEGPSILRIQQVVRGDSAAYFCASSPNEIGNTIYFGEGSWLTVV.